The text below deals with one T cell receptor (beta chain). Its antigen is undetermined. The germline gene is not matched at one end of the junction; a read error may be the cause. The sample belongs to a study of blood T cells in healthy people across ages. Combining a sample-barcoded 5' primer with a J-beta primer mix, a second PCR ran for roughly 7 to 11 cycles. At least 2.5 million CDR3-containing paired-end reads were obtained per sample. In TCRdb, the 5' RACE reads were re-called with MiXCR into one record per CDR3 protein. The data contain around 800,000 distinct CDR3 sequences, roughly 44% of them singletons. Study findings and constraints: Strong correlation existed between TCR beta diversity and naive T cell percentage. Aged donors had fewer naive CD4+ cells and lower diversity than long-lived donors.

Total RNA extraction produced at least 6 micrograms (per sample) for the study. This clonotype was obtained from a man between 60 and 75 years old in good health. The sequenced material came from blood.

CDR3 nucleotide sequence: TGTGCCAGCAGCGTGGACGGCCGAGGGACAGAGACGTATGCCTACACCTTC. As protein: CASSVDGRGTETYAYTF. The V call is TRBV9, the J call TRBJ1-2; 7 bases align to TRBD1. Germline V gene sequence: CDR1 SGDLS, CDR2 YYNGEE. This CDR3 has 17 amino acids.